The 16 T cell receptor beta chains given below trace back to one sample, sequenced in a study of blood T cell repertoires in COVID-19. The data were produced by immunoSEQ multiplex PCR, yet TCRdb's version contains in-frame clones alone and is incomplete. Altogether 150,000 to 200,000 clones are present, around 87% being singletons, with the ten largest covering less than 3%. The material sequenced was peripheral blood. These receptors originate from a man aged 40-49 years with active or convalescent COVID-19.

The chain has TRBV2 and TRBJ2-5; TRBD1 matches at 7 bases. Germline V gene sequence: CDR1 SNHLY, CDR2 FYNNEI. The CDR3 consists of 13 residues. J gave up 4 bases and V 6 bases, and 5 bases lay outside the gene matches. The CDR3 region is CASRTQGLETQYF. CDR3 nucleotide sequence: TGTGCCAGCAGGACACAGGGGTTAGAGACCCAGTACTTC. Complete variable domain (other parts from reference TRBV2 and TRBJ2-5): EPEVTQTPSHQVTQMGQEVILRCVPISNHLYFYWYRQILGQKVEFLVSFYNNEISEKSEIFDDQFSVERPDGSNFTLKIRSTKLEDSAMYFCASRTQGLETQYFGPGTRLLVL.

This sequence joins TRBV19 and TRBJ2-2; TRBD1 agrees at 10 bases. The CDR3 is 18 amino acids. The ends lost 2 bases at V and 0 bases at J; junction bases unmatched: 6. Germline CDR1 is LNHDA and CDR2 is SQIVND (reference sequence). The CDR3 is CASSISWGTGANTGELFF. The CDR3 DNA follows: TGTGCCAGTAGTATATCATGGGGGACAGGGGCGAACACCGGGGAGCTGTTTTTT.

This clone was observed a single time. V is TRBV13 and J is TRBJ2-3; 8 nucleotides align to TRBD1. The CDR3 extends over 13 amino acids. V shed 8 bases and J 4 bases; nucleotides not matched to a gene: 5. CDR1 and CDR2 (germline): PRHDT, FYEKMQ (reference sequence). CDR3 residues: CASGQGASDTQYF. Here the CDR3 DNA reads TGTGCCAGCGGTCAGGGGGCATCAGATACGCAGTATTTT.

This clone was seen only once. J is TRBJ2-5 and V is TRBV13, with 8 bases lining up with TRBD2. This CDR3 region has 16 residues. Trimming cost V 2 bases and J 2 bases; bases outside gene matches: 7. Germline V lookup: CDR1 PRHDT, CDR2 FYEKMQ (reference sequence). DNA of the CDR3: TGTGCCAGCAGCTTAAAGGTTGTAGCGGGGCAAGAGACCCAGTACTTC. Translated: CASSLKVVAGQETQYF.

V usage is TRBV5-1 and J usage is TRBJ2-5, with 8 nucleotides matching TRBD2. This CDR3 contains 15 residues. After removal of 0 bases from V and 5 bases from J, the junction contained 6 bases not matched to a gene. The germline V gene encodes CDR1 SGHRS and CDR2 YFSETQ. Written as DNA, the CDR3 is TGCGCCAGCAGCTTGGCGAGCGGGGGCGAGGAGACCCAGTACTTC. Protein: CASSLASGGEETQYF.

V gene TRBV30 combines with J gene TRBJ2-1; the match to TRBD2 covers 7 bases. CDR1 is GTSNPN and CDR2 is SVGIG in the germline V gene (reference sequence). This CDR3 comprises 12 residues. V lost 0 bases to trimming and J lost 10 bases; unmatched junction nucleotides: 3. CDR3 DNA sequence: TGTGCCTGGAGTGTACCCGGGGGGGAGCAGTTCTTC. Translated: CAWSVPGGEQFF.

The J gene is TRBJ1-4, the V gene TRBV25-1, with a possible D match to TRBD1 (5 bases). Trimming pared 3 bases from V and 11 bases from J, leaving 13 bases between. Germline CDR1 reads MGHDK; CDR2 reads SYGVNS. This CDR3 is 13 amino acids long. The CDR3 coding sequence is TGTGCCAGCAGTGACCAACAGGAGAGGAAACTGTTTTTT. Its translation is CASSDQQERKLFF.

The chain has TRBV3-1 (or the pseudogene TRBV3-2) and TRBJ1-3; D unresolved. V was cut by 3 bases and J by 2 bases, with 8 bases left in between. CDR3 length: 14 amino acids. Germline-derived CDR1 and CDR2 are LGHDT and YNNKEL (reference sequence). The CDR3, as DNA: TGTGCCAGCAGCCACGGGTTTACTGGAAACACCATATATTTT. The encoded protein is CASSHGFTGNTIYF.

This clone was seen just once. The chain is built from TRBV6-5 and TRBJ2-3, with TRBD2 identical over 15 bases. The CDR3 has 15 residues. Germline V gene data show CDR1 as MNHEY and CDR2 as SVGAGI. Trimming cost V 4 bases and J 4 bases; bases outside gene matches: 0. The CDR3 DNA reads TGTGCCAGCAGTTGGACTAGCGGGGGGGCAGATACGCAGTATTTT. Translating gives CASSWTSGGADTQYF.

V is TRBV3-1 (or the pseudogene TRBV3-2) and J is TRBJ1-2; D is perhaps TRBD1 (5 bases). The V gene's germline CDR1 is LGHDT and CDR2 YNNKEL (reference sequence). The length of the CDR3 is 12 residues. V was cut by 4 bases and J by 4 bases, with 7 bases left in between. The CDR3 here is CASSPQGYGYTF. The CDR3 DNA follows: TGTGCCAGCAGCCCCCAGGGCTATGGCTACACCTTC.

This clone was counted between two and nine times. V gene TRBV7-9 combines with J gene TRBJ1-2, with 9 nucleotides matching TRBD1. Germline CDR1 SEHNR, CDR2 FQNEAQ (reference sequence). The CDR3 loop spans 15 amino acids. After removal of 5 bases from V and 1 base from J, the junction contained 5 bases not matched to a gene. CDR3 in DNA: TGTGCCAGCAGCCCCCGGACAGGGGATAACTATGGCTACACCTTC. It encodes CASSPRTGDNYGYTF.

This clone was seen a single time. The V call is TRBV9, the J call TRBJ2-5; D is possibly TRBD1 (6 bases). Germline V gene sequence: CDR1 SGDLS, CDR2 YYNGEE. The CDR3 consists of 15 residues. Trimming took off 0 bases at V and 2 bases at J, with 11 bases between the two ends. DNA for the CDR3: TGTGCCAGCAGCGTAGAGGCAGGGGTACAAGAGACCCAGTACTTC. It specifies CASSVEAGVQETQYF.

The rearrangement uses TRBV12-3 or TRBV12-4 and TRBJ1-1; 9 bases map to TRBD1. The V gene end was trimmed by 6 bases and the J gene end by 1 base; junction bases not matched to a gene: 0. The length of the CDR3 is 13 residues. CDR3 DNA sequence: TGTGCCAGCAGGGGACAGGGGAACACTGAAGCTTTCTTT. Encoded protein: CASRGQGNTEAFF.

The chain joins TRBV12-3 or TRBV12-4 to TRBJ1-2; 9 bases are shared with TRBD1. J gave up 7 bases and V 5 bases, and 5 bases lay outside the gene matches. This CDR3 has 13 residues. The CDR3 spells CASSPWTGAGYTF. The CDR3, as DNA: TGTGCCAGCAGTCCGTGGACAGGGGCTGGCTACACCTTC.

This chain connects TRBV6-1 to TRBJ1-5; D possibly corresponds to TRBD1 (6 bases). The CDR3 contains 15 residues. Trimming took off 1 base at V and 4 bases at J, with 11 bases between the two ends. Germline CDR1 MNHNS, CDR2 SASEGT. CDR3 loop: CASSEGQAPNQPQHF. The CDR3 DNA is TGTGCCAGCAGTGAAGGACAGGCCCCTAATCAGCCCCAGCATTTT.

CDR3 bases: TGTGCCAGCAGCCAGGTGGGGGGGGGAAACTATGGCTACACCTTC. Protein product: CASSQVGGGNYGYTF. The J gene is TRBJ1-2, the V gene TRBV4-2; D may be TRBD1 (5 bases). CDR3 length equals 15 residues. V gave up 3 bases and J gave up 2 bases, with 13 bases separating them. Germline V gene data show CDR1 as LGHNA and CDR2 as YNFKEQ.